The clone carrying this T cell receptor (beta chain) was picked up a small number of times. Its matching antigen is unknown. During colonoscopy, one to two rectal pinch biopsies were collected. Germline-derived CDR1 and CDR2 are SNHLY and FYNNEI. The CDR3 is 12 residues long. V trimming: 8 bases; J trimming: 13 bases; junction bases outside the gene matches: 8. The sample comes from a study of pediatric ulcerative colitis. Across the study: Ulcerative colitis patients had pancolitis or left-sided colitis, with confirming histology. Study outcomes and limitations: This repertoire reflects total lymphocytes rather than subpopulations like regulatory T cells. Acute severe colitis showed lower rectal diversity from clonal expansions. Two patients' blood samples yielded substantially fewer templates.

Using immunoSEQ multiplex PCR, the repertoire was profiled, and TCRdb retains in-frame clones only, with some absent. Of 35,000 to 45,000 clones listed, 75% were seen once; the top ten hold over 8.5%. Sequenced material: gut tissue. V and J are TRBV2 and TRBJ1-5, with 10 bases that match TRBD1. This receptor was taken from a boy aged 5-17 years with severe ulcerative colitis. The CDR3 DNA sequence: TGTGCCAGCGGGACAGGGGAGGGAGCTCAGCATTTT. Encoded protein: CASGTGEGAQHF.